These 15 T cell receptor beta chains were all obtained from the same sample, sequenced in a study of cytomegalovirus exposure and HLA in healthy donors. PCR used 60 Vbeta primers and 13 Jbeta primers. Some clones are missing from TCRdb's copy, which holds only in-frame ones; the method was immunoSEQ multiplex PCR. Altogether some 200,000 clones are present, approximately 79% being singletons, with the ten largest covering 1.7%. The specimen sequenced was PBMCs. The receptor set was obtained from a man aged 50 or older in good health and CMV-seronegative.

The genes are TRBV28 and TRBJ2-7, with D unclear. CDR1 and CDR2 (germline): MDHEN, SYDVKM. The V end lost 4 bases, the J end lost 1 base, and 5 bases lay between the germline ends. There are 12 residues in the CDR3. CDR3 protein: CASSSTSYEQYF. The CDR3 coding sequence is TGTGCCAGCAGTTCGACTTCCTACGAGCAGTACTTC.

On this clone: Germline is not matched at one junction end, which may reflect a read error. The V gene is TRBV7-7, the J gene TRBJ2-3, with 12 bases matching TRBD2. The germline V gene has CDR1 SSHAT and CDR2 FNYEAQ (reference sequence). The CDR3 has 20 amino acids. CDR3 sequence reads: CASSPDLAGGPSWGTDTQYF. CDR3 coding DNA: TGTGCTAGCAGCCCAGATCTAGCGGGAGGGCCATCTTGGGGCACAGATACGCAGTATTTT.

A few counts support this clone. The chain couples TRBV15 to TRBJ2-5; weak D call: TRBD2 (6 bases). Germline CDR1 and CDR2: LNHNV and YYDKDF (reference sequence). CDR3 length equals 13 residues. Trimming pared 0 bases from V and 4 bases from J, leaving 6 bases between. CDR3 loop: CATSRDSGETQYF. The CDR3 DNA is TGTGCCACCAGCAGAGATAGCGGAGAGACCCAGTACTTC.

The chain employs TRBV27 and TRBJ2-7; D is perhaps TRBD2 (6 bases). Trimming shortened V by 3 bases and J by 6 bases, and 9 bases separated the two germline ends. CDR1 and CDR2 from the germline V gene are MNHEY and SMNVEV (reference sequence). The CDR3 has 12 amino acids. The CDR3 nucleotides are TGTGCCAGCAGTTTTATCGGGGGCGAGCAGTACTTC. Amino acids: CASSFIGGEQYF.

The gene calls are TRBV7-2 and TRBJ2-1, with TRBD2 matching over 7 bases. CDR3 length: 17 residues. Trimming took 2 bases from V and 12 from J; bases not matched to a gene: 19. CDR1 and CDR2 from the germline V gene are SGHTA and FQGNSA. Here the CDR3 reads CASSLTPLSVAGVGQFF. CDR3 coding DNA: TGTGCCAGCAGCTTAACCCCTTTATCAGTGGCGGGAGTTGGGCAGTTCTTC.

The rearrangement joins TRBV28 to TRBJ1-1, with unresolved D. CDR1 and CDR2 from the germline V gene are MDHEN and SYDVKM. The V end lost 7 bases, the J end lost 0 bases, and 6 bases lay between the germline ends. The CDR3 totals 12 residues. CDR3 in amino acids: CASNSMNTEAFF. CDR3 nucleotide sequence: TGTGCCAGCAATTCCATGAACACTGAAGCTTTCTTT.

The V and J genes are TRBV5-1 and TRBJ2-1; 8 nucleotides line up with TRBD2. Looked up from germline, CDR1 is SGHRS and CDR2 is YFSETQ. The CDR3 extends over 16 amino acids. J was trimmed by 11 bases and V by 4 bases; bases with no gene match: 17. The DNA for the CDR3 is TGCGCCAGCAGCCTGGACTTTCAAGCGGGAGTGGGACAGCAGTTCTTC. Residues: CASSLDFQAGVGQQFF.

The chain is built from TRBV5-5 and TRBJ2-2; D is possibly TRBD2 (5 bases). Trimming shortened V by 0 bases and J by 3 bases, and 12 bases separated the two germline ends. CDR1 is SGHKS, CDR2 YYEKEE, per germline (reference sequence). CDR3 size: 16 residues. The CDR3 bases are TGTGCCAGCAGCTTGGCCGGGCTAGCATACACCGGGGAGCTGTTTTTT. Residues: CASSLAGLAYTGELFF.

The V call is TRBV9, the J call TRBJ2-1; TRBD1 agrees at 7 bases. V dropped 4 bases and J dropped 4; count of bases not matched to a gene: 8. CDR3 size: 15 residues. Germline assignment: CDR1 SGDLS and CDR2 YYNGEE. This CDR3 reads CASSRPGQRYNEQFF. Written as DNA, the CDR3 is TGTGCCAGCAGCCGGCCGGGACAGAGATACAATGAGCAGTTCTTC.

This chain connects TRBV27 to TRBJ2-2, with D possibly being TRBD2 (5 bases). The CDR3 runs 15 residues. Per the germline V gene, CDR1 is MNHEY and CDR2 is SMNVEV (reference sequence). V was trimmed by 10 bases and J by 4 bases, leaving 19 bases between them. CDR3: CATAPLEVGTGELFF. The CDR3, as DNA: TGTGCCACCGCCCCCCTGGAGGTGGGCACCGGGGAGCTGTTTTTT.

The V call is TRBV2, the J call TRBJ2-1; tentatively, D is TRBD1 (8 bases). CDR3 length: 15 residues. V was shortened by 4 bases and J by 2 bases, with 12 bases between the two germline ends. CDR1 is SNHLY and CDR2 is FYNNEI in the germline V gene. The CDR3 is CASSAQGGTYNEQFF. The CDR3 DNA reads as TGTGCCAGCAGTGCACAGGGGGGGACCTACAATGAGCAGTTCTTC.

The V gene is TRBV13, the J gene TRBJ1-5; 7 nucleotides agree with TRBD1. Germline V gene lookup returns CDR1 PRHDT and CDR2 FYEKMQ (reference sequence). CDR3 length: 15 amino acids. The trim removed 5 bases at V and 0 bases at J, leaving 4 bases unmatched. In DNA, the CDR3 is TGTGCCAGCAGCGTGAGACAGGGTAGCAATCAGCCCCAGCATTTT. Translation gives CASSVRQGSNQPQHF.

J is TRBJ2-2 and V is TRBV28; no definite D call. Germline assignment: CDR1 MDHEN and CDR2 SYDVKM. V lost 3 bases, J lost 1 base, and 15 bases lay in between. This CDR3 has 17 residues. CDR3 loop: CASSFSPARKNTGELFF. The CDR3 DNA reads as TGTGCCAGCAGTTTTTCCCCCGCTAGGAAGAACACCGGGGAGCTGTTTTTT.

This clone turned up a few times. V and J are TRBV30 and TRBJ2-2, with 10 nucleotides matching TRBD2. The V gene's germline CDR1 is GTSNPN and CDR2 SVGIG (reference sequence). CDR3 length equals 16 residues. V was pared by 3 bases and J by 11 bases, with 15 bases of the junction left unmatched. Here the CDR3 DNA reads TGTGCCTGGAGGACCGGACTAGCGGTTGGCCTGGGAGAGCTGTTTTTT. Translated, it gives CAWRTGLAVGLGELFF.

The chain links TRBV10-2 to TRBJ1-5; TRBD1 is a possible D gene (6 bases). V lost 9 bases, J lost 5 bases, and 17 bases lay in between. The CDR3 is 14 amino acids. From germline, CDR1 is WSHSY and CDR2 SAAADI. DNA of the CDR3: TGCGCCAGTCGGGAGGTGGCAGGGGATCAGCCCCAGCATTTT. This codes for CASREVAGDQPQHF.